A single sample gave rise to the 18 T cell receptor beta chains below, sequenced in a study of PD-L1 blockade in urothelial cancer. Sequenced by immunoSEQ multiplex PCR; TCRdb stores in-frame clones only, minus some. The data hold some 48,000 clones, with around 88% observed a single time. Time point defined: peripheral blood 6 weeks after treatment start. Sample: PBMCs, taken around atezolizumab (anti-PD-L1) treatment. The receptors were sampled from a man in his sixties with urothelial cancer.

The genes are TRBV5-1 and TRBJ2-2; no firm D call. The germline gives CDR1 SGHRS, CDR2 YFSETQ. The CDR3 loop spans 16 amino acids. The V and J ends lost 0 bases and 2 bases respectively, with 11 bases between them. This CDR3 reads CASSLGHTLNTGELFF. CDR3 nucleotide sequence: TGCGCCAGCAGCTTGGGACATACTCTAAACACCGGGGAGCTGTTTTTT.

This clone was seen a single time. The chain carries TRBV30 and TRBJ2-5; D perhaps matches TRBD2 (6 bases). The CDR3 loop spans 13 amino acids. Per germline, CDR1 GTSNPN and CDR2 SVGIG (reference sequence). Trimming cost V 5 bases and J 0 bases, with 10 bases left between them. Written as DNA, the CDR3 is TGTGCCTGGTCCCTAGCGTACCAAGAGACCCAGTACTTC. This sequence encodes CAWSLAYQETQYF.

This chain uses TRBV19 with TRBJ1-1, with 7 bases identical to TRBD1. Germline lookup yields CDR1 LNHDA and CDR2 SQIVND (reference sequence). Trimming removed 6 bases from V and 3 bases from J; junction bases left unmatched: 4. This CDR3 has 13 residues. In nucleotides, the CDR3 is TGTGCCAGTAGCACTACAGGGGACACTGAAGCTTTCTTT. It codes for CASSTTGDTEAFF. The entire variable domain, with the rest obtained from reference TRBV19 and TRBJ1-1, is as follows: DGGITQSPKYLFRKEGQNVTLSCEQNLNHDAMYWYRQDPGQGLRLIYYSQIVNDFQKGDIAEGYSVSREKKESFPLTVTSAQKNPTAFYLCASSTTGDTEAFFGQGTRLTVV.

The chain links TRBV28 to TRBJ2-5; the D is unclear. CDR1 and CDR2 (germline): MDHEN, SYDVKM. Trimming shortened V by 3 bases and J by 2 bases, and 7 bases separated the two germline ends. The CDR3 has 13 amino acids. The CDR3: CASSFLEQETQYF. The CDR3 DNA is TGTGCCAGCAGTTTCCTCGAGCAAGAGACCCAGTACTTC. Supplemented by reference TRBV28 and TRBJ2-5, the full variable domain reads DVKVTQSSRYLVKRTGEKVFLECVQDMDHENMFWYRQDPGLGLRLIYFSYDVKMKEKGDIPEGYSVSREKKERFSLILESASTNQTSMYLCASSFLEQETQYFGPGTRLLVL.

J is TRBJ1-2 and V is TRBV6-5; TRBD1 agrees at 7 bases. The CDR3 loop spans 14 amino acids. Trimming removed 6 bases from V and 4 bases from J; junction bases left unmatched: 8. CDR1 and CDR2 (germline): MNHEY, SVGAGI. The CDR3 DNA sequence: TGTGCCAGCAGCATGCGACAGGGAGGCTATGGCTACACCTTC. Protein product: CASSMRQGGYGYTF.

The chain employs TRBV6-5 and TRBJ2-3; 9 bases are a match to TRBD2. With V trimmed by 6 bases and J by 0 bases, 1 base remained unmatched. Germline CDR1 and CDR2: MNHEY and SVGAGI. The CDR3 contains 14 residues. CDR3 in DNA: TGTGCCAGCAGGACTAGCGGAAGCACAGATACGCAGTATTTT. Translating it yields CASRTSGSTDTQYF.

The chain couples TRBV7-9 to TRBJ1-3, with D unresolved. Between the trimmed V and J ends, which lost 0 bases and 0 bases, there was a span of 12 bases. Germline V gives CDR1 SEHNR, CDR2 FQNEAQ (reference sequence). The CDR3 is made up of 17 amino acids. CDR3: CASSLALKRSSGNTIYF. CDR3 DNA: TGTGCCAGCAGCTTAGCTCTAAAGAGGAGCTCTGGAAACACCATATATTTT.

V usage is TRBV6-1 and J usage is TRBJ2-1; 7 positions match TRBD1. The CDR3 contains 13 residues. CDR1 and CDR2 from the germline V gene are MNHNS and SASEGT. The ends lost 2 bases at V and 13 bases at J; junction bases unmatched: 8. CDR3 in amino acids: CASSERQGSPQFF. CDR3 coding DNA: TGTGCCAGCAGTGAACGACAGGGATCTCCTCAGTTCTTC.

The chain uses TRBV6-6 and TRBJ1-6; D is undetermined. Trimming shortened V by 3 bases and J by 7 bases, and 10 bases separated the two germline ends. The CDR3 runs 14 residues. Germline CDR1 MNHNY, CDR2 SVGAGI (reference sequence). The CDR3 DNA follows: TGTGCCAGCAGTTATGAGGGCGGGAATTCACCCCTCCACTTT. Amino acids: CASSYEGGNSPLHF.

The chain combines TRBV5-8 with TRBJ2-7; 11 positions match TRBD1. There are 14 residues in the CDR3. V trimming: 4 bases; J trimming: 6 bases; junction bases outside the gene matches: 6. Germline V CDR1 and CDR2: SGHTS, YDEGEE. In DNA, the CDR3 is TGTGCCAGCAGCCAGGGACAGGGGGTGGGCGAGCAGTACTTC. It codes for CASSQGQGVGEQYF.

The chain carries TRBV10-1 and TRBJ2-3, with a weak D call TRBD1 (5 bases). With 2 bases removed from V and 7 bases from J, the gap between germline ends came to 10 bases. Germline CDR1 is WNHNN and CDR2 is SYGVQD (reference sequence). The CDR3 consists of 13 residues. In DNA, the CDR3 is TGCGCCAGCAGTGAGAAGACAGAGAATACGCAGTATTTT. It specifies CASSEKTENTQYF.

The DNA of the CDR3 is TGTGCCGTAGCTCAGGGAAGCTCCTACGAGCAGTACTTC. Protein product: CAVAQGSSYEQYF. This chain connects TRBV6-5 to TRBJ2-7; D is perhaps TRBD1 (5 bases). Germline assignment: CDR1 MNHEY and CDR2 SVGAGI. Trimming stripped 11 bases from V and 0 bases from J, with 14 bases between. This CDR3 is 13 amino acids long.

The rearrangement links TRBV10-1 to TRBJ1-6, with TRBD1 matching over 10 bases. This CDR3 region has 15 residues. CDR1 is WNHNN, CDR2 SYGVQD, per germline (reference sequence). V was pared by 6 bases and J by 5 bases, with 4 bases of the junction left unmatched. The CDR3 nucleotides read TGCGCCAGCAGCACCGGGACAGGGGATAATTCACCCCTCCACTTT. Its protein product is CASSTGTGDNSPLHF.

The chain employs TRBV9 and TRBJ1-3; 8 nucleotides line up with TRBD1. The CDR3 spans 16 residues. The germline gives CDR1 SGDLS, CDR2 YYNGEE. The junction had 4 bases not matched to a gene; V was cut back by 0 bases and J by 2 bases. DNA of the CDR3: TGTGCCAGCAGCGTAGAGGCGGGACAGGCTGGAAACACCATATATTTT. This codes for CASSVEAGQAGNTIYF. Using reference TRBV9 and TRBJ1-3 for the parts outside the CDR3, the full variable domain is DSGVTQTPKHLITATGQRVTLRCSPRSGDLSVYWYQQSLDQGLQFLIQYYNGEERAKGNILERFSAQQFPDLHSELNLSSLELGDSALYFCASSVEAGQAGNTIYFGEGSWLTVV.

The V gene is TRBV7-6, the J gene TRBJ1-6; D call uncertain. Trimming shortened V by 5 bases and J by 8 bases, and 16 bases separated the two germline ends. Germline CDR1 SGHVS, CDR2 FNYEAQ. The CDR3 extends over 15 amino acids. The CDR3 sequence: CASSLRPRRDSPLHF. CDR3 nucleotides: TGTGCCAGCAGCCTCCGGCCGAGGCGGGATTCACCCCTCCACTTT. The full variable domain, rest sourced from reference TRBV7-6 and TRBJ1-6, is GAGVSQSPRYKVTKRGQDVALRCDPISGHVSLYWYRQALGQGPEFLTYFNYEAQQDKSGLPNDRFSAERPEGSISTLTIQRTEQRDSAMYRCASSLRPRRDSPLHFGNGTRLTVT.

The V and J genes are TRBV11-2 and TRBJ2-7; TRBD1 is a possible D gene (6 bases). CDR3 length: 14 amino acids. CDR1 is SGHAT, CDR2 FQNNGV, per germline. The ends were cut back, 3 bases at V and 6 bases at J, with 15 bases in the middle. The CDR3 spells CASSFGTGLLEQYF. The DNA of the CDR3 is TGTGCCAGCAGCTTCGGAACAGGGCTTCTCGAGCAGTACTTC.

The chain employs TRBV5-1 and TRBJ1-3, with D possibly TRBD1 on 6 matching bases. Trimming cost V 4 bases and J 4 bases, with 15 bases left between them. Germline V lookup: CDR1 SGHRS, CDR2 YFSETQ. The CDR3 has 15 amino acids. The CDR3 DNA is TGCGCCAGCAGCCAGAAACAGGGAGCAGGAAACACCATATATTTT. It yields the protein CASSQKQGAGNTIYF. The full variable domain, in which reference TRBV5-1 and TRBJ1-3 provide the parts outside the CDR3, is KAGVTQTPRYLIKTRGQQVTLSCSPISGHRSVSWYQQTPGQGLQFLFEYFSETQRNKGNFPGRFSGRQFSNSRSEMNVSTLELGDSALYLCASSQKQGAGNTIYFGEGSWLTVV.

The V gene is TRBV27, the J gene TRBJ2-2; D may be TRBD2 (7 bases). Trimming pared 11 bases from V and 7 bases from J, leaving 17 bases between. The CDR3 has 13 residues. Looked up from germline, CDR1 is MNHEY and CDR2 is SMNVEV (reference sequence). The CDR3 spells CAGGAGVGGELFF. The CDR3 nucleotides read TGTGCCGGGGGGGCCGGGGTTGGCGGGGAGCTGTTTTTT.